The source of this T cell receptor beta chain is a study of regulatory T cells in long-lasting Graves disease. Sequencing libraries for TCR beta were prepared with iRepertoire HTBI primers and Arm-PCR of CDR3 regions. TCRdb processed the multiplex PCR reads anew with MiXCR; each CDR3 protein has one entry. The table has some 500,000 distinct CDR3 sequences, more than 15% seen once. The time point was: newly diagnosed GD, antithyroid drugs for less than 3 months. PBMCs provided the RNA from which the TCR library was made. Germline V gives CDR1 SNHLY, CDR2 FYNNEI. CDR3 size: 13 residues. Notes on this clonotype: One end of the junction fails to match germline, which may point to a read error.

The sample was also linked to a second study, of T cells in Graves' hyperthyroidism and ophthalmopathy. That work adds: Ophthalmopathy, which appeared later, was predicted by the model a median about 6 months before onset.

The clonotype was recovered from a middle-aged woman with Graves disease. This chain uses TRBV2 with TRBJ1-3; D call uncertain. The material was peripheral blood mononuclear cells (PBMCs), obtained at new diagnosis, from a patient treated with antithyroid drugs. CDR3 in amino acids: CASRAGEGNTVYF. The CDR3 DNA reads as TGTGCCAGCAGAGCAGGAGAAGGAAACACCGTATATTTT.